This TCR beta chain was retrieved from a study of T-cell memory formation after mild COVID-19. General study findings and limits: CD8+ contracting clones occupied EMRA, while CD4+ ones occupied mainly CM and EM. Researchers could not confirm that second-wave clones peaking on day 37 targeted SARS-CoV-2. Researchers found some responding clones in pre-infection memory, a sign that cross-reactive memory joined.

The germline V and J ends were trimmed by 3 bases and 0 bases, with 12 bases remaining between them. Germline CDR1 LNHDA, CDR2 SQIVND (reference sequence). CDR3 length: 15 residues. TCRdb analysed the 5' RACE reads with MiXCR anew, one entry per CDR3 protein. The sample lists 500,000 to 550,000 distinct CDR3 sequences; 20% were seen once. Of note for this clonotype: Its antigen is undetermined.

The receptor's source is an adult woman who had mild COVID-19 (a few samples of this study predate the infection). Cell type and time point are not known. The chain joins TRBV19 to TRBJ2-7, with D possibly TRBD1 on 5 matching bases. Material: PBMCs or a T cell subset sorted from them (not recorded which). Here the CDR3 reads CASSMPRTSSYEQYF. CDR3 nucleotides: TGTGCCAGTAGTATGCCTAGGACATCCTCCTACGAGCAGTACTTC.